The text below deals with one T cell receptor beta chain. Antigen specificity is unknown. Germline V gives CDR1 SGHRS, CDR2 YFSETQ. There are 12 residues in the CDR3. This entry is derived from a study of monozygotic twins with inflammatory bowel disease. Study conclusions and caveats: IBD patients shared fewer clonotypes with other individuals than healthy twins, especially patients with disease activity signs.

Each CDR3 protein gets one entry in TCRdb, which reprocessed the 5' RACE reads and gives no DNA. In all, the sample yields 350,000 to 400,000 distinct CDR3 sequences. The clonotype was recovered from a human donor with ulcerative colitis or Crohn's disease, or a healthy co-twin of an affected twin (not recorded which). The chain links TRBV5-1 to TRBJ2-1; TCRdb designates TRBD2, a call that cannot be tested without DNA. The sample comprised blood. CDR3: CASSLGASEQFF.